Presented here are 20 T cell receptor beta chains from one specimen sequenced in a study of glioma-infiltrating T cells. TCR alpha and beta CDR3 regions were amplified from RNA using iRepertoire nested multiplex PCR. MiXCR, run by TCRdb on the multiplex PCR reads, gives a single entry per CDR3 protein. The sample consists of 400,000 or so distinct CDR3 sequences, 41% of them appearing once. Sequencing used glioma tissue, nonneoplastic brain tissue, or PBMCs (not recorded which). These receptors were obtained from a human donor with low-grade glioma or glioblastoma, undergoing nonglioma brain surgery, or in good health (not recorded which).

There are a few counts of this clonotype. CDR3 sequence reads: CASSLALAGDPGSKNIQYF. The CDR3 bases are TGTGCCAGCAGTTTGGCTCTAGCGGGGGACCCTGGGAGCAAAAACATTCAGTACTTC. The chain links TRBV28 to TRBJ2-4; 10 bases align to TRBD2. The ends lost 3 bases at V and 3 bases at J; junction bases unmatched: 14. This CDR3 region has 19 residues. CDR1 is MDHEN, CDR2 SYDVKM, per germline.

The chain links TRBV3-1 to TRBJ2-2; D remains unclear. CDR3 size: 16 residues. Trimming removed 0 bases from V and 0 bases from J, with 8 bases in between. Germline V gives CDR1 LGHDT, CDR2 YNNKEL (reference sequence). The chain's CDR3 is CASSQDSGPNTGELFF. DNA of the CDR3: TGTGCCAGCAGCCAAGATTCCGGCCCGAACACCGGGGAGCTGTTTTTT.

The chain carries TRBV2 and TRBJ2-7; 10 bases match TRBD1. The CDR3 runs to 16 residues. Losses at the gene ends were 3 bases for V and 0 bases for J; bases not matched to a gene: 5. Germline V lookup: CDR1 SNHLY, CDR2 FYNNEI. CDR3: CASSDLGQGLSYEQYF. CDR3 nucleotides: TGTGCCAGCAGTGATCTGGGACAGGGGCTCTCCTACGAGCAGTACTTC. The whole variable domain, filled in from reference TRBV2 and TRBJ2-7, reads EPEVTQTPSHQVTQMGQEVILRCVPISNHLYFYWYRQILGQKVEFLVSFYNNEISEKSEIFDDQFSVERPDGSNFTLKIRSTKLEDSAMYFCASSDLGQGLSYEQYFGPGTRLTVT.

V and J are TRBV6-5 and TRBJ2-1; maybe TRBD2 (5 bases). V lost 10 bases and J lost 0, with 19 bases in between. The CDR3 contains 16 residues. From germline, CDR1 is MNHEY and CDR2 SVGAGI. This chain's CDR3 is CANSLLRRGSYNEQFF. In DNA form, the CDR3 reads TGTGCCAACAGCCTCCTCCGTCGGGGCTCCTACAATGAGCAGTTCTTC.

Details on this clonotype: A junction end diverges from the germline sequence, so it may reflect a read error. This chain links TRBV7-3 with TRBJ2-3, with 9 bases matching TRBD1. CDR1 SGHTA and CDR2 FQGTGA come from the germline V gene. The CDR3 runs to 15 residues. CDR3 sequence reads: CASSLLQGATGTQYF. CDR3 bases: TGTGCCAGCAGCTTATTACAGGGGGCAACAGGTACGCAGTATTTT.

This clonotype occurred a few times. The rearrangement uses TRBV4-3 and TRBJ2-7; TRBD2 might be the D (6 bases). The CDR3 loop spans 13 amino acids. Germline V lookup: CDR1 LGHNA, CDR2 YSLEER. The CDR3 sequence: CAERLEGKDEQYF. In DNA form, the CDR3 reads TGCGCGGAGAGACTAGAAGGAAAAGACGAGCAGTACTTC.

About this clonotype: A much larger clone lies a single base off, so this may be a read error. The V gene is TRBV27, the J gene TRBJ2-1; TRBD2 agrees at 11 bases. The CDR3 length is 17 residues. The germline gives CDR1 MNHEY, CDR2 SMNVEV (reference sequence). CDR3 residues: CVSSVGTSGASYNEQFF. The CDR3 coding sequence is TGTGTCAGCAGTGTCGGGACTAGCGGAGCCTCCTACAATGAGCAGTTCTTC.

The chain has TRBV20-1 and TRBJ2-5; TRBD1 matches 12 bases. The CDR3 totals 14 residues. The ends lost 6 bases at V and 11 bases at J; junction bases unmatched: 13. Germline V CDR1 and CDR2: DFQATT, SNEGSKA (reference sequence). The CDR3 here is CSAGDRGPYNEQYF. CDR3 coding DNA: TGCAGTGCCGGGGACAGGGGGCCATACAATGAGCAGTACTTC.

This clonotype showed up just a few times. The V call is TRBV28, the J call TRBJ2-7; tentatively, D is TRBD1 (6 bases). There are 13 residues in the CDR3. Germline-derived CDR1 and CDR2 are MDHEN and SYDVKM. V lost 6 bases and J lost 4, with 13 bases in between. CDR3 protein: CASRDYRVYEQYF. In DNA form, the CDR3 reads TGTGCCAGCAGAGATTACAGGGTATACGAGCAGTACTTC.

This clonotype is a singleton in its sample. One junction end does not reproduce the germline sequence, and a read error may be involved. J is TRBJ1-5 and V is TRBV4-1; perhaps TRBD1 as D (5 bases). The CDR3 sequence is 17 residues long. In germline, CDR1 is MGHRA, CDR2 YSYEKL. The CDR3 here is CASSQDNGGSRNQPRHF. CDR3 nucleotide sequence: TGCGCCAGCAGCCAAGATAATGGGGGGAGTCGCAATCAGCCCCGGCATTTT.

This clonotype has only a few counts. The CDR3 sequence is CASSFPQQGTYGYTF. In DNA, the CDR3 is TGTGCCAGCAGCTTTCCCCAACAGGGGACCTATGGCTACACCTTC. The chain combines TRBV5-4 with TRBJ1-2; the match to TRBD1 covers 7 bases. V shed 2 bases and J 4 bases; nucleotides not matched to a gene: 8. CDR3 length equals 15 residues. Germline CDR1 reads SGHNT; CDR2 reads YYREEE (reference sequence).

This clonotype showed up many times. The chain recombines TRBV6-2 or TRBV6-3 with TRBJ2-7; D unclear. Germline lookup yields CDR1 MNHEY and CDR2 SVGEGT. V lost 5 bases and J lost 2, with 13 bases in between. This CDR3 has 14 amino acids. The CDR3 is CASSPADVPYEQYF. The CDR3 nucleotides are TGTGCCAGCAGTCCCGCTGACGTCCCCTACGAGCAGTACTTC.

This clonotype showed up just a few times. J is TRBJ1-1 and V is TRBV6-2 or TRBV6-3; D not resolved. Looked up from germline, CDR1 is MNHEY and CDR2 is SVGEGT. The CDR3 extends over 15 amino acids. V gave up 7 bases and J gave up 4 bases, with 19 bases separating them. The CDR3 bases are TGTGCCAGCACCCACGGGGTCTCTCGGGGCACTGAAGCTTTCTTT. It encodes CASTHGVSRGTEAFF.

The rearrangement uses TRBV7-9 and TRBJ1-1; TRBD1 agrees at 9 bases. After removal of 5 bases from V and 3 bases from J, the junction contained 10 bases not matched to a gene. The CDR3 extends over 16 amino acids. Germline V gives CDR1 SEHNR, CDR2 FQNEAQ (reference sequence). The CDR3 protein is CASSARTGGRYTEAFF. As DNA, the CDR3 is TGTGCCAGCAGCGCAAGAACAGGGGGCAGATACACTGAAGCTTTCTTT.

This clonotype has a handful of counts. The CDR3 here is CASSDKLGYNEQFF. CDR3 nucleotide sequence: TGCGCCAGCAGCGATAAACTAGGCTACAATGAGCAGTTCTTC. V usage is TRBV5-1 and J usage is TRBJ2-1, with a possible D match to TRBD2 (5 bases). The germline gives CDR1 SGHRS, CDR2 YFSETQ. The V gene lost 4 bases and the J gene lost 3 bases, with 11 bases spanning the gap. The CDR3 extends over 14 amino acids. The full variable domain, in which reference TRBV5-1 and TRBJ2-1 provide the parts outside the CDR3, is KAGVTQTPRYLIKTRGQQVTLSCSPISGHRSVSWYQQTPGQGLQFLFEYFSETQRNKGNFPGRFSGRQFSNSRSEMNVSTLELGDSALYLCASSDKLGYNEQFFGPGTRLTVL.

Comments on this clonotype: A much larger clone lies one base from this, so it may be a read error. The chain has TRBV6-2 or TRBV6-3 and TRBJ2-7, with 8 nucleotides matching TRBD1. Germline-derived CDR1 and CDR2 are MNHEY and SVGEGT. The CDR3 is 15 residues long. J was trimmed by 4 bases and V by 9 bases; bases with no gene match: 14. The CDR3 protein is CASLPRGRGPYEQYF. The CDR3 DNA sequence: TGTGCCAGTCTCCCCCGGGGCAGGGGGCCTTACGAGCAGTACTTC.

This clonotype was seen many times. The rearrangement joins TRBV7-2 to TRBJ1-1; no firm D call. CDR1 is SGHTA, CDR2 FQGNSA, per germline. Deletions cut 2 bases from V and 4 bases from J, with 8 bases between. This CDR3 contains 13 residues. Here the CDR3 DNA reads TGTGCCAGCAGCTTATCCAGGAGCACTGAAGCTTTCTTT. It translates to CASSLSRSTEAFF.

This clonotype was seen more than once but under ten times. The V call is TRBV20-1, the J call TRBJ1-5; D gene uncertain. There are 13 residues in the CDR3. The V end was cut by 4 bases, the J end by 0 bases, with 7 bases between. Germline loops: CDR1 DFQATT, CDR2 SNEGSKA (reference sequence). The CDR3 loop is CSAITDSNQPQHF. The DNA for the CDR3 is TGCAGTGCTATTACAGATAGCAATCAGCCCCAGCATTTT.

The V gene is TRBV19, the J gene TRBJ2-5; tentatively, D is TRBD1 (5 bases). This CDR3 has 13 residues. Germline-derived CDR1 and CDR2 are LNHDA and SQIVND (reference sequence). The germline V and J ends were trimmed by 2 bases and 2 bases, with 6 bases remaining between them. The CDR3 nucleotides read TGTGCCAGTAGTATACGACAGCAAGAGACCCAGTACTTC. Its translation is CASSIRQQETQYF.

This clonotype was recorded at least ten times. The CDR3 sequence is CSARDTIWATYNEQFF. The DNA for the CDR3 is TGCAGTGCTAGAGACACCATCTGGGCAACCTACAATGAGCAGTTCTTC. The rearrangement links TRBV20-1 to TRBJ2-1; D remains unclear. The germline CDR1 and CDR2 sequences are DFQATT and SNEGSKA (reference sequence). V was shortened by 0 bases and J by 2 bases, with 14 bases between the two germline ends. This CDR3 spans 16 amino acids.